This T cell receptor (beta chain) was identified in a study of CD8 T cells in Susac syndrome. In contrast to the negatively isolated CD8+ and CD4+ T cells, TEMRA cells were FACS-enriched. This clonotype was seen a single time. Random hexamers were used to reverse transcribe an amount of about 0.45 to 1 ug RNA. Multiplex immunoSEQ PCR targeted 54 Vbeta and 13 Jbeta TCR beta segments. TCRdb reprocessed the immunoSEQ multiplex PCR reads with MiXCR, giving one entry per CDR3 protein. The table shows 25,000 to 30,000 distinct CDR3 sequences, with 94% occurring only once. The specimen was CD8+ T cells from PBMCs. The origin of this receptor is a human donor in good health.

This CDR3 is CSALGGNLYNEQFF. CDR3 sequence (DNA): TGCAGCGCTCTAGGGGGAAACCTCTACAATGAGCAGTTCTTC. V and J are TRBV29-1 and TRBJ2-1; tentative D call: TRBD1 (6 bases). The ends were cut back, 7 bases at V and 3 bases at J, with 16 bases in the middle. The CDR3 consists of 14 residues. Germline CDR1 reads SQVTM; CDR2 reads ANQGSEA.